The clone carrying this TCR beta chain was found a few times. As yet, its antigen is unknown. Both 60 Vbeta primers and 13 Jbeta primers went into the PCR. TCRdb keeps only in-frame clones here, not all; method: immunoSEQ multiplex PCR. The table has 100,000 to 150,000 clones, roughly 68% seen once. The germline gives CDR1 SGDLS, CDR2 YYNGEE. This CDR3 has 19 residues. The trim removed 0 bases at V and 3 bases at J, leaving 12 bases unmatched. This entry belongs to a study of cytomegalovirus exposure and HLA in healthy donors. The study's findings and limits: 164 TCR beta chains were listed as cytomegalovirus-associated.

Material for sequencing was PBMCs. The genes are TRBV9 and TRBJ2-3; 11 bases line up with TRBD2. The sequence was obtained from a woman between 45 and 65 years old in good health and CMV-seropositive. This CDR3 reads CASSVEGAAASGGTDTQYF. The CDR3 DNA reads as TGTGCCAGCAGCGTAGAGGGGGCGGCGGCTAGCGGGGGGACAGATACGCAGTATTTT.